This entry features one T cell receptor (beta chain) sequence. Sequencing was performed with immunoSEQ multiplex PCR; in TCRdb, only in-frame clones are kept and a portion is missing. The data contain 70,000 to 75,000 clones, 92% of them seen just once; the ten biggest clones take up under 3%. V shed 3 bases and J 6 bases; nucleotides not matched to a gene: 8. Per germline, CDR1 LNHNV and CDR2 YYDKDF (reference sequence). This CDR3 is 15 amino acids long. These data are taken from a study of T cell changes during pregnancy in multiple sclerosis. The receptor was isolated from a female donor with multiple sclerosis, enrolled in a pregnancy study. The gene calls are TRBV15 and TRBJ1-5; 7 nucleotides align to TRBD1. This specimen consisted of peripheral blood, obtained before pregnancy. CDR3 nucleotides: TGTGCCACCAGCAGCCGACAGGGTCCCAGTCAGCCCCAGCATTTT. Protein sequence: CATSSRQGPSQPQHF. Based on the CDR3 plus reference TRBV15 and TRBJ1-5, the full variable domain is DAMVIQNPRYQVTQFGKPVTLSCSQTLNHNVMYWYQQKSSQAPKLLFHYYDKDFNNEADTPDNFQSRRPNTSFCFLDIRSPGLGDTAMYLCATSSRQGPSQPQHFGDGTRLSIL.